This passage covers 18 T cell receptor beta chains from one sample sequenced in a study of cytomegalovirus exposure and HLA in healthy donors. PCR employed 60 Vbeta and 13 Jbeta primers. Repertoires were generated with immunoSEQ multiplex PCR, while TCRdb's copy carries only in-frame clones and drops some. This sample's clone table lists roughly 120,000 clones. The specimen sequenced was PBMCs. These receptors all come from a man in his thirties or forties in good health and CMV-seronegative.

The CDR3 coding sequence is TGTGCCAGCAGCTTAGATAGCGCCCAAGAGACCCAGTACTTC. This encodes CASSLDSAQETQYF. The J gene is TRBJ2-5, the V gene TRBV7-2; TRBD2 is a possible D gene (5 bases). The CDR3 has 14 amino acids. Germline V CDR1 and CDR2: SGHTA, FQGNSA. Trimming removed 1 base from V and 1 base from J, with 7 bases in between.

J is TRBJ1-2 and V is TRBV19; TRBD1 matches 8 bases. The CDR3 runs to 13 residues. Germline V gene data show CDR1 as LNHDA and CDR2 as SQIVND (reference sequence). V lost 6 bases and J lost 4; bases outside the gene matches: 4. The CDR3 DNA sequence: TGTGCCAGTAGGGACAGGGCCGGCTATGGCTACACCTTC. This sequence encodes CASRDRAGYGYTF.

The genes are TRBV19 and TRBJ2-1, with TRBD1 matching 10 bases. The CDR3 covers 14 residues. The V gene end was trimmed by 6 bases and the J gene end by 7 bases; junction bases not matched to a gene: 6. Germline CDR1 LNHDA, CDR2 SQIVND (reference sequence). The CDR3 protein is CASRSDRGRNEQFF. The CDR3 DNA sequence: TGTGCCAGTAGGTCGGACAGGGGGAGGAATGAGCAGTTCTTC.

The V call is TRBV5-1, the J call TRBJ1-2; a weak D match, TRBD1 (6 bases). Germline V gene lookup returns CDR1 SGHRS and CDR2 YFSETQ. The V and J ends lost 3 bases and 3 bases respectively, with 12 bases between them. CDR3 size: 14 residues. The CDR3 spells CASSSQGQDYGYTF. As DNA, the CDR3 is TGCGCCAGCAGCTCTCAGGGGCAGGACTATGGCTACACCTTC.

V is TRBV5-1 and J is TRBJ2-1, with 7 bases fitting TRBD1. Germline V gene data show CDR1 as SGHRS and CDR2 as YFSETQ. This CDR3 region has 14 residues. The ends lost 4 bases at V and 4 bases at J; junction bases unmatched: 5. CDR3: CASSRDRAYNEQFF. The CDR3 DNA is TGCGCCAGCAGCCGGGACAGAGCTTACAATGAGCAGTTCTTC.

The chain joins TRBV7-3 to TRBJ2-1, with D possibly matching TRBD2 (6 bases). Trimming stripped 5 bases from V and 6 bases from J, with 11 bases between. The CDR3 consists of 13 residues. CDR1 SGHTA and CDR2 FQGTGA come from the germline V gene. As DNA, the CDR3 is TGTGCCAGCAGCGTTGGGACTGCCAATGAGCAGTTCTTC. It yields the protein CASSVGTANEQFF.

The chain has TRBV7-9 and TRBJ2-1; 7 bases line up with TRBD2. CDR3 size: 13 residues. Germline loops: CDR1 SEHNR, CDR2 FQNEAQ (reference sequence). Trimming cost V 3 bases and J 9 bases; bases outside gene matches: 5. CDR3 protein: CASSFFAGVEQFF. The CDR3 bases are TGTGCCAGCAGCTTCTTTGCGGGAGTTGAGCAGTTCTTC.

This chain connects TRBV6-4 to TRBJ2-7; no reliable D call. This CDR3 comprises 14 residues. CDR1 and CDR2 (germline): MRHNA, SNTAGT. The V end was cut by 2 bases, the J end by 3 bases, with 11 bases between. The CDR3 region is CASSDGHQNYEQYF. The CDR3 bases are TGTGCCAGCAGTGACGGGCATCAAAACTACGAGCAGTACTTC.

This sequence joins TRBV5-5 and TRBJ2-3; 10 bases are a match to TRBD2. Germline-derived CDR1 and CDR2 are SGHKS and YYEKEE (reference sequence). J lost 1 base, V lost 4 bases, and 9 bases had no gene match. The CDR3 contains 17 residues. CDR3 nucleotides: TGTGCCAGCAGCCCGGTCCCTAGCGGGAGCGGCACAGATACGCAGTATTTT. It yields the protein CASSPVPSGSGTDTQYF.

The CDR3 is CASSQDAGVGDDEQFF. CDR3 coding DNA: TGTGCCAGCAGCCAGGACGCAGGGGTAGGGGACGATGAGCAGTTCTTC. J is TRBJ2-1 and V is TRBV4-2, with a weak D call TRBD1 (6 bases). In germline, CDR1 is LGHNA, CDR2 YNFKEQ. V shed 3 bases and J shed 8 bases, with 20 bases lying between them. This CDR3 is built from 16 residues.

The CDR3 loop is CASSATGTGLYEQYF. The CDR3 bases are TGTGCCAGCAGCGCAACCGGGACAGGGCTTTACGAGCAGTACTTC. The genes are TRBV5-6 and TRBJ2-5; TRBD1 matches at 9 bases. The better agreement between TRBJ2-7 and the DNA end casts doubt on the J call. CDR1 SGHDT and CDR2 YYEEEE come from the germline V gene. The CDR3 consists of 15 residues.

The V gene is TRBV27, the J gene TRBJ1-1; D gene uncertain. The CDR3 runs to 15 residues. Germline loops: CDR1 MNHEY, CDR2 SMNVEV (reference sequence). Deletions cut 2 bases from V and 0 bases from J, with 10 bases between. The CDR3 DNA reads TGTGCCAGCAGTTTACCCGGACTGATGAACACTGAAGCTTTCTTT. Amino acids: CASSLPGLMNTEAFF.

The V gene is TRBV28, the J gene TRBJ2-2; tentatively, D is TRBD1 (7 bases). V lost 6 bases to trimming and J lost 3 bases, with 17 bases between them. The CDR3 loop spans 16 amino acids. The germline CDR1 and CDR2 sequences are MDHEN and SYDVKM. The CDR3: CASRDADREDTGELFF. The CDR3 DNA follows: TGTGCCAGCAGGGACGCTGACAGGGAGGACACCGGGGAGCTGTTTTTT.

The chain recombines TRBV7-9 with TRBJ2-5; a weak D match, TRBD2 (6 bases). V lost 6 bases and J 5 bases, leaving 16 bases between the germline ends. In germline, CDR1 is SEHNR, CDR2 FQNEAQ (reference sequence). The CDR3 extends over 14 amino acids. The CDR3 loop is CASRRSGTGETQYF. The CDR3 DNA is TGTGCCAGCAGGAGGAGTGGGACTGGGGAGACCCAGTACTTC.

V usage is TRBV7-2 and J usage is TRBJ2-1, with a tentative D call TRBD2 (6 bases). This CDR3 has 15 amino acids. The V gene lost 2 bases and the J gene lost 4 bases, with 12 bases spanning the gap. The germline CDR1 and CDR2 sequences are SGHTA and FQGNSA. The CDR3 nucleotides read TGTGCCAGCAGCTTATGGTCGGGAGCTTACAATGAGCAGTTCTTC. Protein: CASSLWSGAYNEQFF.

This sequence joins TRBV5-1 and TRBJ2-5, with D possibly matching TRBD1 (6 bases). Germline V gene lookup returns CDR1 SGHRS and CDR2 YFSETQ. This CDR3 comprises 13 residues. V was clipped by 3 bases and J by 0 bases, with 6 bases between them. The CDR3: CASSSGDQETQYF. The DNA of the CDR3 is TGCGCCAGCAGCTCAGGGGACCAAGAGACCCAGTACTTC.

The DNA for the CDR3 is TGTGCCAGCAGATCGGGAGACAGCTTAATGAACACTGAAGCTTTCTTT. As protein: CASRSGDSLMNTEAFF. This chain joins TRBV19 and TRBJ1-1; D is possibly TRBD1 (5 bases). The CDR3 has 16 amino acids. V was shortened by 9 bases and J by 0 bases, with 20 bases between the two germline ends. Germline values: CDR1 LNHDA, CDR2 SQIVND (reference sequence).

The chain couples TRBV28 to TRBJ1-5; D remains ambiguous. V was pared by 4 bases and J by 5 bases, with 9 bases between. The length of the CDR3 is 13 residues. The germline gives CDR1 MDHEN, CDR2 SYDVKM. This chain's CDR3 is CASSYGVDQPQHF. As DNA, the CDR3 is TGTGCCAGCAGTTACGGGGTGGATCAGCCCCAGCATTTT.